Listed below are T cell receptor beta chains from one sample, sequenced in a study of OX40 agonist ivuxolimab in advanced cancers. The table came from immunoSEQ multiplex PCR; TCRdb's copy has only in-frame clones and leaves some out. The repertoire holds around 73,000 clones, with approximately 90% as singletons. The sequenced sample was CD4+ or CD8+ T cells sorted from blood, obtained in a trial of the OX40 agonist ivuxolimab. The receptor set was obtained from an adult with an advanced solid tumor such as melanoma, head and neck, liver or kidney cancer. CDR3s include the opening cysteine and the closing phenylalanine or tryptophan. A D gene is named only where the DNA matches it firmly. Rows give clone size only sometimes, using once, few, many, or a class for an expanded clone.

J gene,clone size,V gene,D gene,CDR3 protein,CDR3 DNA
TRBJ2-1,.,TRBV27,.,CASSLSLPDEQFF,TGTGCCAGCAGTTTATCACTGCCGGATGAGCAGTTCTTC
TRBJ2-7,.,TRBV6-5,.,CASSYSGSTYEQYF,TGTGCCAGCAGTTACTCTGGTTCCACCTACGAGCAGTACTTC
TRBJ2-5,few,TRBV30,.,CAWSRDNQETQYF,TGTGCCTGGAGCCGGGACAACCAAGAGACCCAGTACTTC
TRBJ2-7,.,TRBV19,.,CATTRGDEQYF,TGTGCCACCACGAGGGGGGACGAGCAGTACTTC
TRBJ2-7,.,TRBV7-9,.,CASSRQEPYSYEQYF,TGTGCCAGCAGCCGACAGGAACCCTACTCCTACGAGCAGTACTTC
TRBJ1-5,.,TRBV19,TRBD1,CASSSGQGSNQPQHF,TGTGCCAGTAGTTCAGGACAGGGGAGCAATCAGCCCCAGCATTTT
TRBJ1-1,.,TRBV10-3,.,CAISEDTMNTEAFF,TGTGCCATCAGTGAGGACACCATGAACACTGAAGCTTTCTTT
TRBJ1-1,.,TRBV29-1,.,CSPVELNTEAFF,TGCAGCCCGGTGGAGCTGAACACTGAAGCTTTCTTT
TRBJ2-3,.,TRBV7-9,.,CASSQTDTQYF,TGTGCCAGCAGCCAGACAGATACGCAGTATTTT
TRBJ1-1,.,TRBV28,.,CATSTVNTEAFF,TGTGCCACCTCGACAGTGAACACTGAAGCTTTCTTT
TRBJ2-2,.,TRBV7-3,TRBD1,CASSPGQGYTGELFF,TGTGCCAGCAGCCCGGGACAGGGGTACACCGGGGAGCTGTTTTTT
TRBJ2-7,few,TRBV5-4,.,CASSTDLYEQYF,TGTGCCAGCAGCACGGATCTCTACGAGCAGTACTTC
TRBJ2-7,.,TRBV4-1,.,CASSQDGDGSSYEQYF,TGCGCCAGCAGCCAAGATGGGGACGGAAGCTCCTACGAGCAGTACTTC
TRBJ2-7,.,TRBV19,.,CASQSLQGFGYEQYF,TGTGCCAGTCAATCTCTACAGGGATTCGGCTACGAGCAGTACTTC
TRBJ2-1,.,TRBV6-5,TRBD2,CASSYSTSGRNEQFF,TGTGCCAGCAGTTACAGCACTAGCGGGAGGAATGAGCAGTTCTTC
TRBJ2-1,once,TRBV5-6,.,CASSLLGEQFF,TGTGCCAGCAGCTTGTTAGGGGAGCAGTTCTTC
TRBJ2-1,once,TRBV7-8,.,CASSLGAGGTYNEQFF,TGTGCCAGCAGCTTGGGAGCAGGGGGGACCTACAATGAGCAGTTCTTC
TRBJ1-2,.,TRBV4-1,TRBD1,CASSQDPGQGALTHYGYTF,TGCGCCAGCAGCCAAGATCCGGGTCAGGGGGCCCTGACGCACTATGGCTACACCTTC
TRBJ2-7,.,TRBV5-1,.,CASTNDGYEQYF,TGCGCCAGCACGAACGACGGCTACGAGCAGTACTTC
TRBJ2-1,.,TRBV5-4,TRBD1,CASSLGTGNYNEQFF,TGTGCCAGCAGCTTAGGGACAGGGAACTACAATGAGCAGTTCTTC